Each of the 30 T cell receptor beta chains below was sequenced from the same sample in a study of T-cell memory formation after mild COVID-19. TCRdb reprocessed the 5' RACE reads with MiXCR, giving one entry per CDR3 protein. The table includes 150,000 to 200,000 distinct CDR3 sequences, 13% to 15% detected once. Sequencing was performed on PBMCs or a T cell subset sorted from them (not recorded which). The receptor source for this set is an adult woman who had mild COVID-19 (a few samples of this study predate the infection). Cell type and time point are not known.

This clonotype has only a few counts. The CDR3 region is CASSHRTTGNTIYF. The CDR3 nucleotides read TGTGCCAGCAGCCATCGAACAACTGGAAACACCATATATTTT. This chain uses TRBV3-1 with TRBJ1-3; D remains ambiguous. CDR1 is LGHDT, CDR2 YNNKEL, per germline (reference sequence). The CDR3 contains 14 residues. With 3 bases removed from V and 2 bases from J, the gap between germline ends came to 8 bases.

The rearrangement joins TRBV20-1 to TRBJ2-3; possible D gene TRBD2, 6 bases. Germline V gene lookup returns CDR1 DFQATT and CDR2 SNEGSKA (reference sequence). The CDR3 extends over 16 amino acids. V lost 3 bases to trimming and J lost 5 bases, with 21 bases between them. The chain's CDR3 is CSARLLQEGSGDTQYF. The CDR3 region has the DNA TGCAGTGCTAGGCTACTACAGGAGGGCTCAGGAGATACGCAGTATTTT.

This clonotype was seen more than once but under ten times. The chain has TRBV5-1 and TRBJ2-7; 15 bases align to TRBD2. The CDR3 has 16 amino acids. The ends lost 4 bases at V and 5 bases at J; junction bases unmatched: 7. The germline V gene encodes CDR1 SGHRS and CDR2 YFSETQ. The CDR3 DNA is TGCGCCAGCAGCGCACCGGGACTAGCGGGAGGCAACGAGCAGTACTTC. It is translated as CASSAPGLAGGNEQYF.

V is TRBV20-1 and J is TRBJ1-3, with a weak D call TRBD1 (5 bases). CDR3 length: 14 amino acids. Per germline, CDR1 DFQATT and CDR2 SNEGSKA (reference sequence). V lost 0 bases, J lost 2 bases, and 8 bases lay in between. The CDR3 region is CSARDGTAGNTIYF. DNA of the CDR3: TGCAGTGCTAGAGACGGGACCGCTGGAAACACCATATATTTT.

This clonotype was seen a few times. This rearrangement joins TRBV24-1 to TRBJ2-3; D is possibly TRBD2 (5 bases). The length of the CDR3 is 14 residues. Looked up from germline, CDR1 is KGHDR and CDR2 is SFDVKD. V dropped 9 bases and J dropped 4 bases, with 16 bases sitting between them. In nucleotides, the CDR3 is TGTGCCACCGACCGGGGTCCCCAGGCAGATACGCAGTATTTT. Encoded protein: CATDRGPQADTQYF.

There are a few counts of this clonotype. The chain combines TRBV12-3 or TRBV12-4 with TRBJ2-5; TRBD1 agrees at 8 bases. CDR3 size: 13 residues. V gave up 6 bases and J gave up 9 bases; unmatched junction bases: 9. CDR3 DNA sequence: TGTGCCAGCAGCCGAGACAGGGGTGAAGCCCAGTACTTC. It codes for CASSRDRGEAQYF.

The rearrangement links TRBV3-1 to TRBJ1-5; D not resolved. V was clipped by 0 bases and J by 4 bases, with 10 bases between them. CDR1 is LGHDT and CDR2 is YNNKEL in the germline V gene (reference sequence). This CDR3 is 15 amino acids long. CDR3 amino acids: CASSQDGNRNQPQHF. The CDR3 nucleotides read TGTGCCAGCAGCCAAGATGGAAACCGAAATCAGCCCCAGCATTTT.

J is TRBJ2-7 and V is TRBV6-2 or TRBV6-3, with TRBD2 matching over 11 bases. V shed 6 bases and J 6 bases; nucleotides not matched to a gene: 7. Germline V CDR1 and CDR2: MNHEY, SVGEGT. This CDR3 has 14 amino acids. The CDR3: CASRKTSGNREQYF. DNA of the CDR3: TGTGCCAGCAGGAAGACTAGCGGGAACCGCGAGCAGTACTTC.

The chain links TRBV6-2 or TRBV6-3 to TRBJ2-5; 8 bases line up with TRBD2. Germline CDR1 is MNHEY and CDR2 is SVGEGT. J gave up 1 base and V 6 bases, and 7 bases lay outside the gene matches. CDR3 size: 15 residues. The CDR3 loop reads CASRRFSGVQETQYF. The CDR3 DNA is TGTGCCAGCAGACGGTTTAGCGGGGTCCAAGAGACCCAGTACTTC.

This clonotype showed up just a few times. V gene TRBV12-3 or TRBV12-4 combines with J gene TRBJ2-4; D gene ambiguous. The V and J ends lost 7 bases and 0 bases respectively, with 10 bases between them. The CDR3 is made up of 14 amino acids. The CDR3: CASTRGVAKNIQYF. The DNA of the CDR3 is TGTGCCAGCACCCGTGGGGTAGCCAAAAACATTCAGTACTTC.

This clonotype was detected a few times. V is TRBV29-1 and J is TRBJ2-3; the D is unclear. Germline V lookup: CDR1 SQVTM, CDR2 ANQGSEA. The length of the CDR3 is 14 residues. Trimming pared 6 bases from V and 0 bases from J, leaving 13 bases between. As DNA, the CDR3 is TGCAGCGTGCTCGTCTTCTCTAGCACAGATACGCAGTATTTT. Translation: CSVLVFSSTDTQYF.

This clonotype turned up a few times. The gene calls are TRBV12-3 or TRBV12-4 and TRBJ2-7; D uncertain. The CDR3 sequence is 16 residues long. V was cut by 2 bases and J by 2 bases, with 16 bases left in between. The CDR3 loop is CASSLSADRFTYEQYF. The CDR3 DNA reads as TGTGCCAGCAGTTTATCGGCAGACCGGTTTACCTACGAGCAGTACTTC.

The sample holds a few counts of this clonotype. The chain carries TRBV5-1 and TRBJ2-7; D uncertain. Trimming cost V 4 bases and J 1 base, with 12 bases left between them. CDR3 length: 14 residues. CDR1 is SGHRS, CDR2 YFSETQ, per germline. CDR3 bases: TGCGCCAGCAGCGGAAGAGACGTTTCCTACGAGCAGTACTTC. Its protein product is CASSGRDVSYEQYF.

This clonotype has a handful of counts. The chain combines TRBV21-1 with TRBJ1-5; the tabulated D call, TRBD1, remains unverified against the DNA. TRBV21-1 counts as a pseudogene. This CDR3 is built from 16 residues. The DNA for the CDR3 is TGTGCCAGCAAGATGAGGGGGCCTGATAGCAATCAGCCCCAGCATTTT. Residues: CASKMRGPDSNQPQHF.

This clonotype was seen a handful of times. The gene calls are TRBV5-1 and TRBJ2-7; TRBD1 agrees at 9 bases. J was trimmed by 5 bases and V by 4 bases; bases with no gene match: 10. The CDR3 runs to 15 residues. Germline CDR1 is SGHRS and CDR2 is YFSETQ. The CDR3 nucleotides are TGCGCCAGCAGCCAGAGGACAGGGGTTGTCAACGAGCAGTACTTC. Its protein is CASSQRTGVVNEQYF.

CDR3 in amino acids: CVIDRGWTEAFF. CDR3 DNA: TGTGTAATCGACAGGGGATGGACTGAAGCTTTCTTT. The chain has TRBV30 and TRBJ1-1, with 8 nucleotides matching TRBD1. Germline V lookup: CDR1 GTSNPN, CDR2 SVGIG (reference sequence). This CDR3 has 12 residues. The whole variable domain, remainder taken from reference TRBV30 and TRBJ1-1, is SQTIHQWPATLVQPVGSPLSLECTVEGTSNPNLYWYRQAAGRGLQLLFYSVGIGQISSEVPQNLSASRPQDRQFILSSKKLLLSDSGFYLCVIDRGWTEAFFGQGTRLTVV.

This clonotype was detected ten times or more. The CDR3 DNA reads as TGTGCCAGCAGGCGGACAGGGGTCCCAGAGCAGTACTTC. Translation gives CASRRTGVPEQYF. The chain employs TRBV12-3 or TRBV12-4 and TRBJ2-7; 9 bases align to TRBD1. CDR3 size: 13 residues. The J segment lost 7 bases and the V segment lost 6 bases, leaving 7 bases of the junction unmatched.

The chain combines TRBV29-1 with TRBJ1-2; D is undetermined. Trimming took off 4 bases at V and 4 bases at J, with 13 bases between the two ends. Germline V lookup: CDR1 SQVTM, CDR2 ANQGSEA. The CDR3 sequence is 13 residues long. CDR3 in amino acids: CSVGPNSGYGYTF. CDR3 DNA sequence: TGCAGCGTTGGGCCAAACTCCGGCTATGGCTACACCTTC.

This chain connects TRBV4-1 to TRBJ2-3, with D possibly called TRBD1 or TRBD2 (5 bases each). The CDR3 contains 15 residues. The germline gives CDR1 MGHRA, CDR2 YSYEKL. Trimming stripped 1 base from V and 1 base from J, with 9 bases between. This CDR3 reads CASSQGDGGTDTQYF. The CDR3 nucleotides read TGCGCCAGCAGCCAAGGGGACGGGGGCACAGATACGCAGTATTTT.

This clonotype was seen more than once but under ten times. The chain is built from TRBV5-1 and TRBJ2-1, with TRBD1 matching 9 bases. Trimming at V came to 4 bases and at J to 3 bases, leaving 5 bases not matched to a gene. The CDR3 consists of 15 residues. CDR1 is SGHRS, CDR2 YFSETQ, per germline. CDR3 residues: CASSRLTGGYNEQFF. CDR3 DNA sequence: TGCGCCAGCAGCCGTCTGACAGGGGGCTACAATGAGCAGTTCTTC. Variable domain in full (rest from reference TRBV5-1 and TRBJ2-1): KAGVTQTPRYLIKTRGQQVTLSCSPISGHRSVSWYQQTPGQGLQFLFEYFSETQRNKGNFPGRFSGRQFSNSRSEMNVSTLELGDSALYLCASSRLTGGYNEQFFGPGTRLTVL.

This clonotype was counted a few times. This chain joins TRBV7-2 and TRBJ1-4; tentatively, D is TRBD1 (6 bases). Trimming left V 0 bases short and J 8 bases short, with 10 bases between. CDR1 is SGHTA, CDR2 FQGNSA, per germline. The CDR3 contains 14 residues. The CDR3 loop is CASSLAGTREKLFF. In DNA form, the CDR3 reads TGTGCCAGCAGCTTAGCTGGGACAAGAGAAAAACTGTTTTTT.

Ten or more counts support this clonotype. V and J are TRBV7-2 and TRBJ2-5; the match to TRBD1 covers 8 bases. CDR3 length: 14 amino acids. Looked up from germline, CDR1 is SGHTA and CDR2 is FQGNSA. The V and J ends lost 5 bases and 5 bases, in that order; junction bases with no gene match: 7. CDR3 in DNA: TGTGCCAGCAGCCAAGGACAGGGTCGGGAGACCCAGTACTTC. Amino acids: CASSQGQGRETQYF.

The genes are TRBV3-1 and TRBJ2-7; 9 bases match TRBD1. Trimming cost V 4 bases and J 3 bases; bases outside gene matches: 7. The CDR3 extends over 15 amino acids. Germline V gene sequence: CDR1 LGHDT, CDR2 YNNKEL (reference sequence). The CDR3 here is CASSLLGTGIYEQYF. The CDR3 nucleotides are TGTGCCAGCAGCCTGCTAGGGACAGGGATCTACGAGCAGTACTTC.

There are a few counts of this clonotype. V and J are TRBV4-1 and TRBJ1-2; TRBD1 matches 7 bases. V shed 5 bases, J shed 8 bases, and the junction held 14 bases outside the gene matches. Germline CDR1 MGHRA, CDR2 YSYEKL. This CDR3 is built from 15 residues. The CDR3 protein is CASSSYRTGALGYTF. CDR3 bases: TGCGCCAGCAGCTCATACCGGACAGGCGCATTAGGCTACACCTTC.

This clonotype was observed a few times. The DNA of the CDR3 is TGTGCCAGCAGCTTACTTACGACAGGGATAAACACTGAAGCTTTCTTT. Protein product: CASSLLTTGINTEAFF. V gene TRBV12-3 or TRBV12-4 combines with J gene TRBJ1-1, with 7 bases fitting TRBD1. The CDR3 has 16 amino acids. V gave up 6 bases and J gave up 2 bases; unmatched junction bases: 12.

This clonotype was observed a handful of times. V and J are TRBV6-6 and TRBJ1-2; 8 positions match TRBD1. This CDR3 has 15 residues. With V trimmed by 2 bases and J by 0 bases, 2 bases remained unmatched. Per germline, CDR1 MNHNY and CDR2 SVGAGI (reference sequence). The CDR3 DNA reads TGTGCCAGCAGTTACGGGACAGGAACTAACTATGGCTACACCTTC. Translating gives CASSYGTGTNYGYTF.

V gene TRBV7-9 combines with J gene TRBJ1-1, with D tentatively TRBD1 (5 bases). V was pared by 3 bases and J by 5 bases, with 13 bases between. Germline CDR1 reads SEHNR; CDR2 reads FQNEAQ (reference sequence). The CDR3 is made up of 14 amino acids. CDR3 loop: CASSLETVRTEAFF. CDR3 DNA: TGTGCCAGCAGCTTGGAGACAGTAAGAACTGAAGCTTTCTTT.

The chain recombines TRBV18 with TRBJ1-1, with 9 bases identical to TRBD1. Germline values: CDR1 KGHSH, CDR2 LQKENI. CDR3 length: 16 amino acids. V shed 4 bases, J shed 0 bases, and the junction held 6 bases outside the gene matches. The CDR3 loop reads CASSQGTGRMNTEAFF. The CDR3 DNA reads TGTGCCAGCTCACAGGGGACAGGGCGGATGAACACTGAAGCTTTCTTT. Supplemented by reference TRBV18 and TRBJ1-1, the full variable domain reads NAGVMQNPRHLVRRRGQEARLRCSPMKGHSHVYWYRQLPEEGLKFMVYLQKENIIDESGMPKERFSAEFPKEGPSILRIQQVVRGDSAAYFCASSQGTGRMNTEAFFGQGTRLTVV.

Many counts were recorded for this clonotype. The chain is built from TRBV4-1 and TRBJ2-5; TRBD1 aligns across 9 bases. Per germline, CDR1 MGHRA and CDR2 YSYEKL. The J segment lost 5 bases and the V segment lost 2 bases, leaving 9 bases of the junction unmatched. This CDR3 is built from 16 residues. The CDR3 DNA reads TGCGCCAGCAGCCAACTGGGGACAGGGACGACGGAGACCCAGTACTTC. Protein: CASSQLGTGTTETQYF.

The chain carries TRBV6-2 or TRBV6-3 and TRBJ2-5; D not certain. This CDR3 region has 15 residues. V lost 6 bases and J lost 1, with 15 bases in between. Per germline, CDR1 MNHEY and CDR2 SVGEGT. CDR3 DNA: TGTGCCAGCAGCTCCACCTGGGGATTCCAAGAGACCCAGTACTTC. This sequence encodes CASSSTWGFQETQYF.